The rows below give T cell receptor beta chains drawn from one sample of a study of T cells after yellow fever vaccination. TCRdb fed the 5' RACE reads into MiXCR, producing one record per CDR3 protein. The sample comprises under 150,000 distinct CDR3 sequences, about 16% of which are singletons, and roughly 41% rests with the top ten. Sequences were derived from CD8+ T cells sorted from PBMCs, sampled 5 days after the yellow fever booster vaccination. The receptors derive from a man between 18 and 29 years old who received the YFV17D yellow fever vaccine. CDR3s include the opening cysteine and the closing phenylalanine or tryptophan. D genes are given only for firm matches. The size entry is marked missing in some rows and otherwise reads once, few, many or a size class.

D | J | size | V | DNA | CDR3
TRBD2 | TRBJ2-5 | few | TRBV10-3 | TGTGCCATCAGTGCTGGCCTAGCGGGAGAGACCCAGTACTTC | CAISAGLAGETQYF
- | TRBJ2-7 | - | TRBV27 | TGTGCCAGCAGTTTACGACAGTACTACGAGCAGTACTTC | CASSLRQYYEQYF
- | TRBJ2-1 | many | TRBV12-5 | TGTGCTAGTGGTTTGGTACGGGATGAGCAGTTCTTC | CASGLVRDEQFF
- | TRBJ2-4 | - | TRBV2 | TGTGCCAGCAGTGAAACAGCGGCACTAGCCAAAAACATTCAGTACTTC | CASSETAALAKNIQYF
- | TRBJ1-2 | - | TRBV3-1 | TGTGCCAGCAGCCCGGGGGAGGGCAGCTATGGCTACACCTTC | CASSPGEGSYGYTF
- | TRBJ2-7 | few | TRBV4-1 | TGCGCCAGCAGCCCCTCTAGCGTCTCCTACGAGCAGTACTTC | CASSPSSVSYEQYF
- | TRBJ1-6 | - | TRBV6-1 | TGTGCCAGGGTTAATTCACCCCTCCACTTT | CARVNSPLHF
- | TRBJ2-2 | - | TRBV13 | TGTGCCAGCAGCCGTAGCCAGGGAGAACTAACCGGGGAGCTGTTTTTT | CASSRSQGELTGELFF
- | TRBJ2-1 | - | TRBV15 | TGTGCCACCAGCACCCGGGGGCAGAGTTACAATGAGCAGTTCTTC | CATSTRGQSYNEQFF
- | TRBJ1-5 | - | TRBV6-2/TRBV6-3 | TGTGCCAGCAGTTACCCCGGGGGTGTTCGTCAGCCCCAGCATTTT | CASSYPGGVRQPQHF
- | TRBJ1-2 | few | TRBV15 | TGTGCCACCAGCAGAGATCAAGGCCCTGGAGGCTACACCTTC | CATSRDQGPGGYTF
- | TRBJ1-3 | few | TRBV5-1 | TGCGCCAGCACGGATCACGGGGGGCGAGTAGGAAACACCATATATTTT | CASTDHGGRVGNTIYF
- | TRBJ2-7 | once | TRBV20-1 | TGCAGTGCCAATCCTACCGGCAGGTCCGACTACGAGCAGTACTTC | CSANPTGRSDYEQYF
- | TRBJ2-2 | - | TRBV4-1 | TGCGCCAGCAGCCCCAGGCAGAGGGAGGACGGGGAGCTGTTTTTT | CASSPRQREDGELFF
- | TRBJ1-4 | few | TRBV29-1 | TGCAGCGTTGAGGCTGAAAAACTGTTTTTT | CSVEAEKLFF
TRBD2 | TRBJ2-7 | once | TRBV19 | TGTGCCAGTAGTATGTATGGGGGGGACTACGAGCAGTACTTC | CASSMYGGDYEQYF
- | TRBJ2-5 | - | TRBV27 | TGTGCCAGCAGTGACTCCATGGACGGGCAAGAGACCCAGTACTTC | CASSDSMDGQETQYF
- | TRBJ2-1 | few | TRBV6-6 | TGTGCCAGCAAATTAAAGGGACGTTCTCCGCATGAGCAGTTCTTC | CASKLKGRSPHEQFF
TRBD2 | TRBJ2-5 | few | TRBV19 | TGTGCCAGTAGTGCGACTAGCGGCCAAGAGACCCAGTACTTC | CASSATSGQETQYF
- | TRBJ1-5 | few | TRBV4-1 | TGCGCCAGCAGGGACCGGGACGTAAGCAATCAGCCCCAGCATTTT | CASRDRDVSNQPQHF
- | TRBJ1-1 | - | TRBV7-8 | TGTGCCAGCAGCTTAGGCTCAGTTGGAGGAAACACTGAAGCTTTCTTT | CASSLGSVGGNTEAFF
- | TRBJ1-1 | few | TRBV7-9 | TGTGCCAGCAGCGGGGGACGGGACACTGAAGCTTTCTTT | CASSGGRDTEAFF
- | TRBJ1-5 | few | TRBV7-8 | TGTGCCAGCAGCCCAACGCGGGTTGGCAATCAGCCCCAGCATTTT | CASSPTRVGNQPQHF
- | TRBJ2-1 | - | TRBV7-9 | TGTGCCAGCAGCTTAGATCTTCCAGGGAACAATGAGCAGTTCTTC | CASSLDLPGNNEQFF
TRBD1 | TRBJ2-7 | - | TRBV6-6 | TGTGCCAGCATCGGACAGGGGGCATCCTACGAGCAGTACTTC | CASIGQGASYEQYF
- | TRBJ2-4 | - | TRBV5-6 | TGTGCCAGCAGCTTGGGGGACACAAAAAACATTCAGTACTTC | CASSLGDTKNIQYF
- | TRBJ1-6 | - | TRBV5-4 | TGTGCCAGCAGCTTGGTTTCGGGGGGGAGCTCCTATAATTCACCCCTCCACTTT | CASSLVSGGSSYNSPLHF
- | TRBJ2-3 | few | TRBV27 | TGTGCCAGCAGTTTAACGGGGCGCGGCGGAGATACGCAGTATTTT | CASSLTGRGGDTQYF
TRBD2 | TRBJ2-1 | - | TRBV12-3/TRBV12-4 | TGTGCCAGCAGTCCCGGGACTAGCAGAACCAATGAGCAGTTCTTC | CASSPGTSRTNEQFF
- | TRBJ2-3 | few | TRBV7-6 | TGTGCCAGCAGCCCGGCCGTTACAGATACGCAGTATTTT | CASSPAVTDTQYF
TRBD2 | TRBJ2-3 | - | TRBV13 | TGTGCCAGCAGCTCCGCGGGGGGGTCCACAGATACGCAGTATTTT | CASSSAGGSTDTQYF
- | TRBJ1-5 | - | TRBV10-3 | TGTGCCATCAGTGAGTCGAGCACTTATAGCAATCAGCCCCAGCATTTT | CAISESSTYSNQPQHF
TRBD1 | TRBJ2-1 | few | TRBV29-1 | TGCAGCGAGACGGGACAGGGCAATGAGCAGTTCTTC | CSETGQGNEQFF
TRBD2 | TRBJ2-2 | - | TRBV19 | TGTGCCAGTAGTATATCCCCGACTAGCGGACGGAACACCGGGGAGCTGTTTTTT | CASSISPTSGRNTGELFF
- | TRBJ2-7 | few | TRBV20-1 | TGCAGTGCTAGATTGGGGAACTCCTACGAGCAGTACTTC | CSARLGNSYEQYF
- | TRBJ1-1 | few | TRBV6-2/TRBV6-3 | TGTGCCAGCAGCCCCTCTACAGGAGAAGCTTTCTTT | CASSPSTGEAFF
- | TRBJ1-5 | - | TRBV7-6 | TGTGCCAGCAGCGTAGGATGGGGGAGCTATCAGCCCCAGCATTTT | CASSVGWGSYQPQHF
- | TRBJ2-1 | few | TRBV4-3 | TGCGCCAGCAGCCAAGAGGTGACGGTCCCCTACAATGAGCAGTTCTTC | CASSQEVTVPYNEQFF
- | TRBJ1-2 | - | TRBV11-3 | TGTGCCAGCAGAAAGGGGCGCTGCTATGGCTACACCTTC | CASRKGRCYGYTF
TRBD1 | TRBJ2-1 | few | TRBV7-9 | TGTGCCAGCCAACAGGGGGGCGAGCAGTTCTTC | CASQQGGEQFF
- | TRBJ1-1 | - | TRBV19 | TGTGCCAGTAGTATAGAGTCGGGACAGAACACTGAAGCTTTCTTT | CASSIESGQNTEAFF
- | TRBJ2-5 | - | TRBV27 | TGTGCCAGCAGTTTTAAGGTGGATGGGGGTGAGACCCAGTACTTC | CASSFKVDGGETQYF
- | TRBJ2-5 | - | TRBV7-9 | TGTGCCAGCAGCGCCCTAAGGACAACCTTCCAAGAGACCCAGTACTTC | CASSALRTTFQETQYF
TRBD1 | TRBJ2-7 | - | TRBV7-8 | TGTGCCAGCAGCCCGCCGGGACAGGTTACCTACGAGCAGTACTTC | CASSPPGQVTYEQYF
- | TRBJ2-7 | few | TRBV12-1 | TGTGCCAGCAGCCCGCAAGGCGGGGGGGCAAGTCGTTTCAGGGAGCAGTACTTC | CASSPQGGGASRFREQYF
- | TRBJ2-3 | - | TRBV6-5 | TGTGCCAGCAATCCCCGACGCACAGATACGCAGTATTTT | CASNPRRTDTQYF
TRBD2 | TRBJ2-2 | - | TRBV7-9 | TGTGCCAGCAGACGACGACTAGCGGGGACGAACACCGGGGAGCTGTTTTTT | CASRRRLAGTNTGELFF
TRBD2 | TRBJ2-3 | many | TRBV9 | TGTGCCAGCAGCGTAGACGGGGGGTACACAGATACGCAGTATTTT | CASSVDGGYTDTQYF
TRBD1 | TRBJ1-2 | few | TRBV12-5 | TGTGCTAGTGGTTTTCATATAACCGGGACAGAGGATGGCTACACCTTC | CASGFHITGTEDGYTF
- | TRBJ2-7 | few | TRBV4-1 | TGCGCCAGCAGCCAAGTTCTAGTGGAGGGGTCCTACGAGCAGTACTTC | CASSQVLVEGSYEQYF
- | TRBJ1-2 | - | TRBV7-9 | TGTGCCAGCAGCGAAGACTATGGCTACACCTTC | CASSEDYGYTF
TRBD1 | TRBJ1-2 | - | TRBV28 | TGTGCCAGCGAACAGGGGGGCTATGGCTACACCTTC | CASEQGGYGYTF
- | TRBJ1-5 | - | TRBV7-9 | TGTGCCAGCAGCTTATGGGATCAGCCCCAGCATTTT | CASSLWDQPQHF
TRBD1 | TRBJ1-2 | - | TRBV12-3/TRBV12-4 | TGTGCCAGCAGTAAGGACAGGGGATATGGCTACACCTTC | CASSKDRGYGYTF
- | TRBJ2-2 | - | TRBV29-1 | TGCAGCGTTTTGGGGGACAACGGTAATGCCGGGGAGCTGTTTTTT | CSVLGDNGNAGELFF
- | TRBJ2-1 | few | TRBV4-3 | TGCGCCAGCAGCCAAGACCTTGCGGGGTACAATGAGCAGTTCTTC | CASSQDLAGYNEQFF
- | TRBJ2-5 | - | TRBV12-3/TRBV12-4 | TGTGCCAGCAATAGTCGCAGGGCACAAGAGACCCAGTACTTC | CASNSRRAQETQYF